The 8 T cell receptor beta chains below were found in one sample sequenced in a study of multiple sclerosis patients with progressive multifocal leukoencephalopathy. Profiled with immunoSEQ multiplex PCR; TCRdb holds only in-frame clones, not every one. The sample includes over 25,000 clones, over 75% of them seen just once. Documented time point: time of PML onset. Specimen: PBMCs, collected from a patient treated with natalizumab. The receptors derive from a human donor with progressive multifocal leukoencephalopathy.

The chain links TRBV7-6 to TRBJ2-3; D assignment may be TRBD1 or TRBD2 (5 bases each). Per germline, CDR1 SGHVS and CDR2 FNYEAQ. The CDR3 totals 17 residues. Trimming took 4 bases from V and 6 from J, leaving 23 bases between them. The CDR3 nucleotides read TGTGCCAGCAGCTCCCATGGGACCACTAGATTCATCGATACGCAGTATTTT. Translating it yields CASSSHGTTRFIDTQYF.

The chain links TRBV5-4 to TRBJ1-1, with D possibly being TRBD1 (5 bases). The V and J ends lost 10 bases and 4 bases respectively, with 17 bases between them. The length of the CDR3 is 13 residues. CDR1 and CDR2 (germline): SGHNT, YYREEE (reference sequence). CDR3 bases: TGTGCCCAAGCGGCAGGGCAAGGCACTGAAGCTTTCTTT. It specifies CAQAAGQGTEAFF.

V and J are TRBV7-9 and TRBJ1-6, with 9 bases fitting TRBD1. The CDR3 runs 16 residues. V was clipped by 5 bases and J by 10 bases; unmatched bases: 12. In germline, CDR1 is SEHNR, CDR2 FQNEAQ (reference sequence). As DNA, the CDR3 is TGTGCCAGCAGCCATCAACCGGGACAGGGATACTCACCCCTCCACTTT. The encoded protein is CASSHQPGQGYSPLHF.

The gene calls are TRBV27 and TRBJ2-6; 10 positions agree with TRBD1. The CDR3 totals 21 residues. The germline CDR1 and CDR2 sequences are MNHEY and SMNVEV (reference sequence). J lost 0 bases, V lost 5 bases, and 16 bases had no gene match. CDR3 bases: TGTGCCAGCAGTCGGAGGCGGGACAGGGGCTTTCTTAGCTCTGGGGCCAACGTCCTGACTTTC. Protein sequence: CASSRRRDRGFLSSGANVLTF.

The gene calls are TRBV6-6 and TRBJ2-1, with TRBD2 matching 8 bases. Losses at the gene ends were 2 bases for V and 5 bases for J; bases not matched to a gene: 5. The CDR3 is 15 residues long. From germline, CDR1 is MNHNY and CDR2 SVGAGI (reference sequence). The CDR3 region is CASSYAGGANNEQFF. CDR3 coding DNA: TGTGCCAGCAGTTACGCGGGAGGAGCGAACAATGAGCAGTTCTTC.

This chain links TRBV2 with TRBJ2-1; TRBD2 matches 7 bases. Germline lookup yields CDR1 SNHLY and CDR2 FYNNEI. The CDR3 totals 14 residues. With V trimmed by 7 bases and J by 8 bases, 11 bases remained unmatched. CDR3 sequence (DNA): TGTGCCAGCAACCCCCAGACTAGCTTCTATGAGCAGTTCTTC. Translated: CASNPQTSFYEQFF. Drawing the rest from reference TRBV2 and TRBJ2-1, the complete variable domain is EPEVTQTPSHQVTQMGQEVILRCVPISNHLYFYWYRQILGQKVEFLVSFYNNEISEKSEIFDDQFSVERPDGSNFTLKIRSTKLEDSAMYFCASNPQTSFYEQFFGPGTRLTVL.

J is TRBJ2-6 and V is TRBV2; D may correspond to TRBD1 or TRBD2 (5 bases each). The V end lost 4 bases, the J end lost 0 bases, and 10 bases lay between the germline ends. The CDR3 extends over 16 amino acids. In germline, CDR1 is SNHLY, CDR2 FYNNEI. The CDR3 spells CASSGGPGSGANVLTF. As DNA, the CDR3 is TGTGCCAGCAGTGGGGGACCGGGCTCTGGGGCCAACGTCCTGACTTTC. Full variable domain (remainder filled in from reference TRBV2 and TRBJ2-6): EPEVTQTPSHQVTQMGQEVILRCVPISNHLYFYWYRQILGQKVEFLVSFYNNEISEKSEIFDDQFSVERPDGSNFTLKIRSTKLEDSAMYFCASSGGPGSGANVLTFGAGSRLTVL.

V and J are TRBV13 and TRBJ1-1; D gene unclear. The germline gives CDR1 PRHDT, CDR2 FYEKMQ (reference sequence). V was shortened by 8 bases and J by 1 base, with 5 bases between the two germline ends. The CDR3 has 11 residues. The CDR3 sequence: CASQENTEAFF. The CDR3, as DNA: TGTGCCAGCCAGGAGAACACTGAAGCTTTCTTT.